This TCR beta chain was recorded in a study of blood T cell repertoires in COVID-19. The ends lost 6 bases at V and 1 base at J; junction bases unmatched: 5. There are 14 residues in the CDR3. Germline loops: CDR1 MNHEY, CDR2 SMNVEV (reference sequence). Sequenced by immunoSEQ multiplex PCR; TCRdb stores in-frame clones only, minus some. The sample gives 250,000 to 300,000 clones, more than 75% of which show up once; over 2% is in the top ten. Adults between about 18 and 89 years of age took part from about two dozen US areas. The sample consisted of PBMCs or T cells enriched from blood (not recorded which). This TCR was sampled from a woman aged 55-70 years in a cohort exposed to, infected with or recovered from COVID-19 (not recorded which). J is TRBJ1-1 and V is TRBV27, with 7 bases lining up with TRBD1. The CDR3 sequence: CASSQYRGNTEAFF. As DNA, the CDR3 is TGTGCCAGCAGCCAATACAGGGGGAACACTGAAGCTTTCTTT.